This TCR beta chain came from a study of blood T cell repertoires in COVID-19. Study-wide context: The United States, Italy and Spain were the sources of the acute and convalescent COVID-19 samples. In each case, the material was cDNA or gDNA derived from T cells, B-cell-depleted T cells, or PBMCs.

The participants were between roughly 18 and 100 years old and came from some 23 US areas. Authors' data handling: The authors estimated nucleated cell counts from reference gene primer amplification. Profiled with immunoSEQ multiplex PCR; TCRdb holds only in-frame clones, not every one. That table furnishes V, J and clone size, whereas the DNA furnished D and trimming. The sample records over 250,000 clones, 85% to 90% being singletons. The V end was cut by 2 bases, the J end by 6 bases, with 5 bases between. Germline V CDR1 and CDR2: SGHTA, FQGNSA. This CDR3 is built from 12 residues. Source material: PBMCs or T cells enriched from blood (not recorded which). This TCR was recovered from a man aged 35 to 55 who had recovered from COVID-19. The chain joins TRBV7-2 to TRBJ2-4; D gene ambiguous. For the CDR3, the DNA is TGTGCCAGCAGCTTAACCAGAAACATTCAGTACTTC. This encodes CASSLTRNIQYF.